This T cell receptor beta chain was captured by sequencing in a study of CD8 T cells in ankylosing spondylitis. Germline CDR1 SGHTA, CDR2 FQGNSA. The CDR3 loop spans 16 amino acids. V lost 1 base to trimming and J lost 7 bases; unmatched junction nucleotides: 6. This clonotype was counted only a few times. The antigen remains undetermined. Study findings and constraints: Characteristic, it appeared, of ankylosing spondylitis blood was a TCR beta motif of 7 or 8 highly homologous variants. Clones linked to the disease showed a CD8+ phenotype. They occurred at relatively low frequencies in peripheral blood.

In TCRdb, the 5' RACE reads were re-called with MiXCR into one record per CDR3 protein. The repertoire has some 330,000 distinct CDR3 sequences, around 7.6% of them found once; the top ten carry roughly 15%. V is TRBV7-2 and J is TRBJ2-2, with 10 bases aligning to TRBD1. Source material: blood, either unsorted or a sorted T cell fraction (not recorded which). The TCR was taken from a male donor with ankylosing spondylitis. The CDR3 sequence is CASSLGPTGGFGELFF. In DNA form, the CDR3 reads TGTGCCAGCAGCTTAGGCCCGACAGGGGGCTTCGGGGAGCTGTTTTTT.